These T cell receptor beta chains were read from a single sample in a study of T cell changes during pregnancy in multiple sclerosis. This table comes from immunoSEQ multiplex PCR, and its TCRdb copy is limited to in-frame clones, with some not included. The table records around 100,000 clones, about 90% of them present only once. The sequences come from peripheral blood, collected in the third trimester of pregnancy. The source is a female donor with multiple sclerosis, enrolled in a pregnancy study. The conserved cysteine and the conserved F or W are not part of the CDR3 here.

TRBJ1-3	TRBV6-1	ASSGTTSGNTIY
TRBJ1-2	TRBV4-1	ASSQVPGFNYGYT
TRBJ1-1	TRBV19	ASMVTGGTEAF
TRBJ1-1	TRBV6-6	ASSSDRNTEAF
TRBJ2-3	TRBV14	ASSHPPRLRGTDTQY
TRBJ2-1	TRBV19	ASSRLAGEGEQF
TRBJ2-7	TRBV7-2	ASSVTGASSYEQY
TRBJ2-2	TRBV7-7	ASSPNSGITGELF
TRBJ1-1	TRBV7-6	ASRMGAGSEAF
TRBJ1-2	TRBV27	ASSVGRGSYGYT
TRBJ2-1	TRBV5-4	ASSDQRGLPGDNEQF
TRBJ1-2	TRBV5-1	ASSLSDRPNYGYT